A selection of T cell receptor beta chains follows, all from one sample in a study of identical twins. TCRdb passed the 5' RACE reads through MiXCR, listing each CDR3 protein once. This table has 750,000 to 950,000 distinct CDR3 sequences, roughly an eighth appearing once. These same records also appear under a second study, on yellow fever vaccine responses in identical twins.

The sample taken for sequencing was PBMCs. Receptors originate from a woman younger than 35 in good health. Each CDR3 is given with its conserved first and last residue. The order of the fields is D gene, J gene, clone size, V gene, CDR3 DNA, CDR3 protein. A D gene is named only where the DNA matches it firmly. Clone size is not always given. Where it is, it says once, few, many or a class for expanded clones.

d_gene: .
j_gene: TRBJ1-5
abundance: few
v_gene: TRBV6-6
CDR3nt: TGTGCCAGCACCACAGGGCCCCCTCAGCCCCAGCATTTT
CDR3aa: CASTTGPPQPQHF

d_gene: .
j_gene: TRBJ1-5
abundance: .
v_gene: TRBV12-3/TRBV12-4
CDR3nt: TGTGACAGCAGTTCTGCTAATCAGCCCCAGCATTTT
CDR3aa: CDSSSANQPQHF

d_gene: .
j_gene: TRBJ1-2
abundance: .
v_gene: TRBV29-1
CDR3nt: TGCAGCGTTGCCCTCACGGGGTCCTCTGGAGGAGGCTACACCTTC
CDR3aa: CSVALTGSSGGGYTF

d_gene: TRBD1
j_gene: TRBJ2-2
abundance: .
v_gene: TRBV12-3/TRBV12-4
CDR3nt: TGTGCCAGCAGTCGACCCCCCGGGACAGGGTACACCGGGGAGCTGTTTTTT
CDR3aa: CASSRPPGTGYTGELFF

d_gene: .
j_gene: TRBJ2-3
abundance: few
v_gene: TRBV18
CDR3nt: TGTGCCAGCTCACCACCAGCCGGCTCAGATACGCAGTATTTT
CDR3aa: CASSPPAGSDTQYF

d_gene: TRBD1
j_gene: TRBJ2-7
abundance: many
v_gene: TRBV18
CDR3nt: TGTGCCAGCTCACCACAGGGTGGGACAGCCAATTACGAGCAGTACTTC
CDR3aa: CASSPQGGTANYEQYF

d_gene: .
j_gene: TRBJ2-3
abundance: .
v_gene: TRBV2
CDR3nt: TGTGCCAGTACGACGGAGGGAAAGGGACGAGATACGCAGTATTTT
CDR3aa: CASTTEGKGRDTQYF

d_gene: .
j_gene: TRBJ2-3
abundance: .
v_gene: TRBV6-5
CDR3nt: TGTGCCAGCAGATTAGAGGGTAGGGGCACAGATACGCAGTATTTT
CDR3aa: CASRLEGRGTDTQYF

d_gene: .
j_gene: TRBJ2-1
abundance: .
v_gene: TRBV28
CDR3nt: TGTGCCAGCAATCTCCTCGGTAGGGGCTCCTACAATGAGCAGTTCTTC
CDR3aa: CASNLLGRGSYNEQFF

d_gene: .
j_gene: TRBJ1-1
abundance: few
v_gene: TRBV5-5
CDR3nt: TGTGCCAGCAGCCCCCGCGAGATTAACACTGAAGCTTTCTTT
CDR3aa: CASSPREINTEAFF

d_gene: TRBD2
j_gene: TRBJ2-5
abundance: .
v_gene: TRBV7-8
CDR3nt: TGTGCCAGCAGTTCCTTCCGGCGACTAGCGGGGGGGCCCGAGACCCAGTACTTC
CDR3aa: CASSSFRRLAGGPETQYF

d_gene: .
j_gene: TRBJ1-6
abundance: .
v_gene: TRBV12-3/TRBV12-4
CDR3nt: TGTGCCAGCAGTGAGGGAGCTTTTTTTTCACCCCTCCACTTT
CDR3aa: CASSEGAFFSPLHF

d_gene: .
j_gene: TRBJ2-5
abundance: .
v_gene: TRBV29-1
CDR3nt: TGCAGCGTTGATAGGTCGGGTGCCCCAGCGGTAGAGACCCAGTACTTC
CDR3aa: CSVDRSGAPAVETQYF

d_gene: .
j_gene: TRBJ2-3
abundance: few
v_gene: TRBV10-3
CDR3nt: TGTGCCATCAGTGAGGCGGCGGCTGATGGTACGCAGTATTTT
CDR3aa: CAISEAAADGTQYF

d_gene: .
j_gene: TRBJ1-5
abundance: .
v_gene: TRBV28
CDR3nt: TGTGCCAGCAGTTCAGGGAATAGCAATCAGCCCCAGCATTTT
CDR3aa: CASSSGNSNQPQHF